The sequence of this T cell receptor (beta chain) was determined in a study of graft-versus-host responses after intestinal transplantation. Study in general: Those transplanted obtained multivisceral, liver-intestinal, or isolated intestinal grafts. Every recipient had anti-thymocyte globulin induction and roughly 3 years of tacrolimus plus steroids.

The germline gives CDR1 SGDLS, CDR2 YYNGEE. With V trimmed by 4 bases and J by 8 bases, 5 bases remained unmatched. This CDR3 has 13 amino acids. Study findings and constraints: Declining HvG levels early post-transplant were linked to peak circulating GvH clone levels. In recipient marrow, GvH clones were found, and some appeared first in ileum or blood.

TCRdb keeps only in-frame clones here, not all; method: immunoSEQ multiplex PCR. The profile covers tens of thousands of clones, with around nine tenths appearing a single time and 1.5% to 2% taken by the ten largest. In regard to this clone: The target antigen is unknown.

This TCR was sampled from a human donor who was the organ donor for an intestinal transplant. The input for sequencing was unstimulated CD8+ T cells sorted from spleen or lymph node cells, taken before transplant. V usage is TRBV9 and J usage is TRBJ2-1; TRBD1 aligns across 8 bases. The CDR3 DNA is TGTGCCAGCAGCAAAGGACAGGGCCATGAGCAGTTCTTC. It translates to CASSKGQGHEQFF.